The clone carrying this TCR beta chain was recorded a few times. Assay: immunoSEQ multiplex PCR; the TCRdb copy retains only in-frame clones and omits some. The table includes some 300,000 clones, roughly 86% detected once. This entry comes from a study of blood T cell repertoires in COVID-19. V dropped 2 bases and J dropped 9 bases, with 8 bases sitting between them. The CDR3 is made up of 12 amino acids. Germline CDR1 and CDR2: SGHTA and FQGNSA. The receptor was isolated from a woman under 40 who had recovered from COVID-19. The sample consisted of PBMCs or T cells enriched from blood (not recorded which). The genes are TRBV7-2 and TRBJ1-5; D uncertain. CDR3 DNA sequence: TGTGCCAGCAGCTTATCATTTTGGCCCCAGCATTTT. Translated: CASSLSFWPQHF.